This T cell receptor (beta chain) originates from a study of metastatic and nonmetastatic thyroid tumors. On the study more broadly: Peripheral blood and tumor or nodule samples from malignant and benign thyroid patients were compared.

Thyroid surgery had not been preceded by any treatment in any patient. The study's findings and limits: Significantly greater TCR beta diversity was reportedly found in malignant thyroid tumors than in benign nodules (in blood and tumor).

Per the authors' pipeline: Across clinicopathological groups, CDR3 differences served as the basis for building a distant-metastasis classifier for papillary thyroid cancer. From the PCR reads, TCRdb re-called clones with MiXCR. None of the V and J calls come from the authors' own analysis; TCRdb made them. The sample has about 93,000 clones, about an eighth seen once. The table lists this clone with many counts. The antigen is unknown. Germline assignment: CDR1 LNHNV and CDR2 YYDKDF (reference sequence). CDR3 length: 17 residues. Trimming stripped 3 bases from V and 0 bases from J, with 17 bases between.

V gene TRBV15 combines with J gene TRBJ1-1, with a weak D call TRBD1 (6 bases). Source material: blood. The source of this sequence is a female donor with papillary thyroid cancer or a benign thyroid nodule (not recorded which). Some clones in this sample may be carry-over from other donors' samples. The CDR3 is CATSSYGQRTMNTEAFF. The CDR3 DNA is TGTGCCACCAGCAGTTACGGACAGAGGACTATGAACACTGAAGCTTTCTTT.